This TCR beta chain stems from a study of siplizumab effects on memory and regulatory T cells. General study results and limits: Naive T cells seemed more diverse than memory cells and seemed major alloresponse contributors.

Notes on this clone: Its antigen is still unknown.

About 9.2 x 10^4 TCR templates underwent assay in every sample. The protocol was immunoSEQ multiplex PCR, while the TCRdb copy is restricted to in-frame clones and leaves out a portion. The sample gives some 100,000 clones, around 95% of which show up once; around 0.6% is in the top ten. The germline CDR1 and CDR2 sequences are SGHTA and FQGNSA. The CDR3 runs 14 residues. The V gene lost 2 bases and the J gene lost 5 bases, with 12 bases spanning the gap. The chain couples TRBV7-2 to TRBJ1-1; D is ambiguous. Sequenced sample: Tregs sorted from blood. This clonotype originated in a human donor in good health. The CDR3 coding sequence is TGTGCCAGCAGCTTACGAGGGATGAGGACTGAAGCTTTCTTT. It translates to CASSLRGMRTEAFF.